This record concerns one T cell receptor beta chain sequence. Antigen unknown. The data belong to a study of cytomegalovirus exposure and HLA in healthy donors. Whole-study results and caveats: In a later analysis, across HLA loci, associated TCR counts were highest for DRB1, lowest for HLA-C. Researchers counted around 180 TCR beta chains as cytomegalovirus-associated.

PCR involved 60 Vbeta and 13 Jbeta primers. Data came from immunoSEQ multiplex PCR; TCRdb stores just in-frame clones and leaves some out. There are about 67,000 clones in the sample, with 4% to 5.5% held by the top ten. CDR3 size: 15 residues. The V and J ends lost 1 base and 2 bases respectively, with 11 bases between them. Germline V lookup: CDR1 SGHVS, CDR2 FQNEAQ. Material: PBMCs. The TCR originated in a woman in her thirties or forties in good health and CMV-seropositive. The rearrangement joins TRBV7-8 to TRBJ2-5; the D gene is possibly TRBD1 (6 bases). The CDR3 reads CASSLDPGVQETQYF. As DNA, the CDR3 is TGTGCCAGCAGCTTAGACCCAGGGGTTCAAGAGACCCAGTACTTC.